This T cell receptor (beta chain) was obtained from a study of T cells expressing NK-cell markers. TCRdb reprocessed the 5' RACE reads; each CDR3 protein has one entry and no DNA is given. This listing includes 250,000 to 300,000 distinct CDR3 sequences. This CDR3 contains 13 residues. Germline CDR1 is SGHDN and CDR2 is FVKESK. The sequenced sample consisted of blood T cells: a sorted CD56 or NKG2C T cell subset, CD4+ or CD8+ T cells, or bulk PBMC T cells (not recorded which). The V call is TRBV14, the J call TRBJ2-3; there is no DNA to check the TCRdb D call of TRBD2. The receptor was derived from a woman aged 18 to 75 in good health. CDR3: CASNLGATDTQYF. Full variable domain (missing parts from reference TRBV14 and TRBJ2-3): EAGVTQFPSHSVIEKGQTVTLRCDPISGHDNLYWYRRVMGKEIKFLLHFVKESKQDESGMPNNRFLAERTGGTYSTLKVQPAELEDSGVYFCASNLGATDTQYFGPGTRLTVL.